This section outlines one TCR beta chain sequence together with its context. A junction boundary mismatches the germline segment, possibly from a read error. TCRbeta libraries were built with three rounds of nested PCR, modified from ARM-PCR. TCRdb ran MiXCR on the multiplex PCR reads and lists one entry per CDR3 protein. This table has about 110,000 distinct CDR3 sequences, 84% appearing once. The CDR3 is 18 residues long. From germline, CDR1 is LNHDA and CDR2 SQIVND (reference sequence). RNA was extracted from bulk tissue without any cell sorting. This specimen comes from a study of tumor and adjacent non-tumor tissue in lung cancer.

The clonotype comes from a man between 65 and 85 years old with non-small cell lung cancer. The chain is built from TRBV19 and TRBJ2-1; 9 bases map to TRBD2. Specimen: lung tumor tissue. The CDR3: CATSIGSGGPSSYNEQFF. Here the CDR3 DNA reads TGTGCCACTAGTATAGGTAGCGGGGGACCGAGCTCCTACAATGAGCAGTTCTTC.